This T cell receptor beta chain stems from a study of cytomegalovirus exposure and HLA in healthy donors. Regarding the study as a whole: The authors considered a cluster of highly shared sequence variants likely to be a sequencing artifact. In a later analysis, V- and J-gene trimming of beta chains associated with a DCLRE1C missense variant, replicated independently.

A note on this clone: Its cognate antigen is unknown.

Samples came from healthy bone marrow donors. The CDR3 totals 16 residues. V lost 1 base to trimming and J lost 0 bases, with 12 bases between them. CDR1 and CDR2 (germline): LNHDA, SQIVND (reference sequence). The PCR had 60 Vbeta and 13 Jbeta primers. Measured with immunoSEQ multiplex PCR; TCRdb has only the in-frame clones, and not every one. The table includes 200,000 to 250,000 clones, about 84% detected once. The V call is TRBV19, the J call TRBJ1-1; weak D call: TRBD1 (5 bases). Material: PBMCs. This receptor was taken from a human donor in good health. Here the CDR3 DNA reads TGTGCCAGTAGTATAGGTTCAGGACACTTGAACACTGAAGCTTTCTTT. This codes for CASSIGSGHLNTEAFF.